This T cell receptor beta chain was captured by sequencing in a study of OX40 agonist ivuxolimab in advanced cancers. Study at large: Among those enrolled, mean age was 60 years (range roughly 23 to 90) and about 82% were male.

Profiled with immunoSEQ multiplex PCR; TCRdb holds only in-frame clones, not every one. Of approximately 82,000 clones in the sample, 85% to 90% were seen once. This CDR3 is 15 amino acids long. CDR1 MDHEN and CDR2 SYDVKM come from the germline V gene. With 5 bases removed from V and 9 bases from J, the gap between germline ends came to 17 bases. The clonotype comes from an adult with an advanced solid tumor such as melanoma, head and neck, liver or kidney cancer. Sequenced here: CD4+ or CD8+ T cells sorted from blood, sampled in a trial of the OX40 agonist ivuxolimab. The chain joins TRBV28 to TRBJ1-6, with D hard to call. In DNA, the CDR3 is TGTGCCAGCAGTCCGCTCAGTAGTGGGAGTTCACCCCTCCACTTT. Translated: CASSPLSSGSSPLHF.